This TCR beta chain derives from a study of blood T cells in healthy people across ages. Extractions gave at least 5.5 micrograms of total RNA per sample. Next came a second PCR, run for about 6 to 12 cycles, which used a sample-barcoded 5' primer along with a J-beta primer mix. The template-switch adaptor was a 5' adaptor with 12 random nucleotides. It tagged each cDNA molecule. One entry per CDR3 protein results from TCRdb running MiXCR on the 5' RACE reads. The table includes about 1.5 million distinct CDR3 sequences, roughly two fifths detected once. The CDR3 is 16 residues long. V lost 3 bases to trimming and J lost 0 bases, with 12 bases between them.

The origin of this receptor is a woman in her late teens or twenties in good health. The chain recombines TRBV12-3 or TRBV12-4 with TRBJ1-5; maybe TRBD1 (5 bases). The specimen was blood. The CDR3 sequence: CASSFQGGYSNQPQHF. The CDR3 DNA reads TGTGCCAGCAGTTTCCAGGGAGGGTATAGCAATCAGCCCCAGCATTTT.